The clone carrying this TCR beta chain was seen repeatedly, ten times or more. These data are taken from a study of Graves' ophthalmopathy and Graves' hyperthyroidism. Study details: Sampling took place at initial diagnosis, with peripheral blood obtained before any treatment.

Germline V lookup: CDR1 PRHDT, CDR2 FYEKMQ (reference sequence). The CDR3 is 14 amino acids. V gave up 2 bases and J gave up 6 bases, with 14 bases separating them. Ineligible for inclusion were patients with other autoimmune diseases, uncontrolled infections, pregnancy or lactation. Serum thyroxine and TRAb, along with clinical symptoms, thyroid ultrasound and orbital computed tomography, were what diagnosis relied on. The PBMCs used were ones drawn from about 9.7 ml of fresh peripheral blood. RNA transcripts were the template, and TCR beta CDR3 regions were amplified from them. First-round RT-PCR with HTBI primers preceded a second-round multiplex PCR. One entry per CDR3 protein results from TCRdb running MiXCR on the multiplex PCR reads. Here the sample spans roughly 410,000 distinct CDR3 sequences, about 16% being singletons.

This clonotype was sampled from a woman in her late teens or twenties with stable Graves' hyperthyroidism. Material for sequencing was peripheral blood. J is TRBJ2-7 and V is TRBV13, with D perhaps being TRBD1 or TRBD2 (5 bases each). CDR3 in amino acids: CASSLSRSGAEQYF. CDR3 coding DNA: TGTGCCAGCAGCTTAAGTCGTTCCGGGGCCGAGCAGTACTTC.